This record looks at one T cell receptor (beta chain) sequence and its context. This entry belongs to a study of blood T cell repertoires in COVID-19. Whole-study context: Sites in the United States, Italy and Spain provided acute and convalescent COVID-19 samples. Nucleic acid was either cDNA or gDNA, and it came from T cells, B-cell-depleted T cells, or PBMCs.

Authors' processing steps: Nucleated cell number was recorded as an estimate derived from reference gene primer amplification. Clones were read by immunoSEQ multiplex PCR, and TCRdb kept only the in-frame ones, dropping some. That table furnishes V, J and clone size, whereas the DNA furnished D and trimming. The sample includes 100,000 or so clones, under 80% of them seen just once. CDR3 length: 13 residues. Germline V gene sequence: CDR1 SGDLS, CDR2 YYNGEE. The V and J ends lost 3 bases and 10 bases respectively, with 11 bases between them. The TCR originated in a woman aged 70-85 years with acute or convalescent COVID-19. The sample taken for sequencing was peripheral blood. The chain recombines TRBV9 with TRBJ1-6; D call uncertain. The CDR3 nucleotides are TGTGCCAGCAGCGGTGGCGGGCGATCACCCCTCCACTTT. As protein: CASSGGGRSPLHF.